The next 5 T cell receptor beta chains were all read from a single sample in a study of Graves' ophthalmopathy and Graves' hyperthyroidism. Investigators amplified TCR beta CDR3 regions from RNA transcripts. First-round RT-PCR used HTBI primers; second-round multiplex PCR followed. TCRdb re-analysed the multiplex PCR reads in MiXCR, keeping a single row per CDR3 protein. Of almost 750,000 distinct CDR3 sequences listed, approximately 40% are singletons. The sequencing sample was made of peripheral blood. The receptors stem from an adult man with Graves' ophthalmopathy.

This clonotype has a count of ten or more. The chain couples TRBV10-3 to TRBJ2-5; 8 bases align to TRBD2. The germline V gene encodes CDR1 ENHRY and CDR2 SYGVKD. The J segment lost 4 bases and the V segment lost 10 bases, leaving 14 bases of the junction unmatched. The CDR3 is made up of 15 amino acids. CDR3: CASRTSRGGSETQYF. The DNA of the CDR3 is TGTGCCAGCAGGACTTCCCGGGGGGGGTCAGAGACCCAGTACTTC.

There are many counts of this clonotype. The chain joins TRBV2 to TRBJ1-2; D not resolved. CDR1 is SNHLY and CDR2 is FYNNEI in the germline V gene. Trimming removed 6 bases from V and 4 bases from J, with 12 bases in between. The CDR3 runs 13 residues. The CDR3 DNA is TGTGCCAGCAGAGGCGATCGGGGCTATGGCTACACCTTC. Residues: CASRGDRGYGYTF. Full variable domain (rest looked up from reference TRBV2 and TRBJ1-2): EPEVTQTPSHQVTQMGQEVILRCVPISNHLYFYWYRQILGQKVEFLVSFYNNEISEKSEIFDDQFSVERPDGSNFTLKIRSTKLEDSAMYFCASRGDRGYGYTFGSGTRLTVV.

The gene calls are TRBV2 and TRBJ1-5; D might be TRBD1 (5 bases). This CDR3 contains 14 residues. Trimming took 4 bases from V and 4 from J, leaving 11 bases between them. Germline V gives CDR1 SNHLY, CDR2 FYNNEI. CDR3 sequence reads: CASSGGHMNQPQHF. The CDR3 region has the DNA TGTGCCAGCAGTGGAGGACATATGAATCAGCCCCAGCATTTT.

The chain uses TRBV25-1 and TRBJ1-2; D is ambiguous. This CDR3 region has 12 residues. From germline, CDR1 is MGHDK and CDR2 SYGVNS. Between the trimmed V and J ends, which lost 5 bases and 13 bases, there was a span of 17 bases. CDR3 protein: CASSLPRRGGTF. The DNA for the CDR3 is TGTGCCAGCAGTTTACCCCGACGGGGAGGCACCTTC.

This rearrangement joins TRBV7-9 to TRBJ1-2; D ambiguous. CDR3 length: 15 residues. V lost 2 bases to trimming and J lost 1 base, with 11 bases between them. Germline V gene lookup returns CDR1 SEHNR and CDR2 FQNEAQ (reference sequence). Here the CDR3 reads CASSLLVEINYGYTF. As DNA, the CDR3 is TGTGCCAGCAGCTTATTGGTGGAGATTAACTATGGCTACACCTTC. Full variable domain (rest looked up from reference TRBV7-9 and TRBJ1-2): DTGVSQNPRHKITKRGQNVTFRCDPISEHNRLYWYRQTLGQGPEFLTYFQNEAQLEKSRLLSDRFSAERPKGSFSTLEIQRTEQGDSAMYLCASSLLVEINYGYTFGSGTRLTVV.